This entry lists 28 T cell receptor beta chains sequenced from one sample in a study of T cell clonality in common variable immunodeficiency. General observations from the study: Common variable immunodeficiency TCR beta sequences reportedly had fewer deletions and N-nucleotide insertions.

These receptors' antigens are unknown. The data were produced by immunoSEQ multiplex PCR, yet TCRdb's version contains in-frame clones alone and is incomplete. The repertoire has around 42,000 clones, none seen only once; the ten largest take roughly 6%. The sequenced sample consisted of peripheral blood mononuclear cells. The receptors were gathered from a human donor with common variable immunodeficiency.

A few counts support this clone. The read ends 3 residues before the CDR3 terminus; that terminus is restored from the germline J gene. The chain links TRBV2 to TRBJ1-5; possible D gene TRBD1, 5 bases. Germline assignment: CDR1 SNHLY and CDR2 FYNNEI. Trimming removed 7 bases from V and 0 bases from J, with 10 bases in between. There are 14 residues in the CDR3. This CDR3 reads CASIDSISNQPQHF. The sequenced part of the CDR3 DNA is TGTGCCAGCATAGACAGTATTAGCAATCAGCCC.

A remark on this clone: The sequence runs out 3 residues before the end of the CDR3; the remainder is reconstructed from the germline J gene. V and J are TRBV18 and TRBJ2-5; D might be TRBD1 (5 bases). This CDR3 is built from 16 residues. The ends were cut back, 0 bases at V and 7 bases at J, with 18 bases in the middle. From germline, CDR1 is KGHSH and CDR2 LQKENI. CDR3 amino acids: CASSPPIAGSGWTQYF. The CDR3 DNA, read in part, is TGTGCCAGCTCACCACCGATAGCAGGCTCAGGGTGGACC.

This clone was observed a few times. The CDR3 end falls 3 residues outside the read, so it is completed with the germline J gene. The chain combines TRBV7-8 with TRBJ2-1; the match to TRBD2 covers 8 bases. CDR1 SGHVS and CDR2 FQNEAQ come from the germline V gene. V was clipped by 3 bases and J by 1 base; unmatched bases: 2. There are 15 residues in the CDR3. CDR3 region: CASSLGGRSYNEQFF. CDR3 DNA (partial): TGTGCCAGCAGCTTGGGCGGGAGGTCCTACAATGAG.

In its sample, this clone was seen a few times. The read comes to an end 3 residues before the CDR3 does, leaving the germline J gene to fill in the end. The rearrangement links TRBV6-2 or TRBV6-3 to TRBJ2-2; no reliable D call. V shed 7 bases and J shed 0 bases, with 9 bases lying between them. CDR3 length: 14 amino acids. Per germline, CDR1 MNHEY and CDR2 SVGEGT. Partial CDR3 DNA: TGTGCCAGCACCCAAAGGGCGAACACCGGGGAG. This gives the protein CASTQRANTGE. The entire CDR3 protein is CASTQRANTGELFF.

This clone has a handful of counts. The DNA ends 3 residues before the CDR3 does, and the rest of the CDR3 is filled in from the germline J gene. V usage is TRBV2 and J usage is TRBJ2-2; 7 nucleotides match TRBD1. The CDR3 totals 14 residues. The J segment lost 6 bases and the V segment lost 4 bases, leaving 5 bases of the junction unmatched. CDR1 and CDR2 (germline): SNHLY, FYNNEI. The CDR3 bases that were read are TGTGCCAGCAGTGCTTATCAGGGGGCCGGGGAG. Protein: CASSAYQGAGE. The full CDR3 sequence reads CASSAYQGAGELFF.

This clone has at least ten counts. The read is 3 residues too short to cover the CDR3 end, so that end is filled in from the germline J gene. The chain couples TRBV5-1 to TRBJ2-4, with 12 bases matching TRBD2. The CDR3 length is 14 residues. Germline values: CDR1 SGHRS, CDR2 YFSETQ. Trimming at V came to 4 bases and at J to 8 bases, leaving 4 bases not matched to a gene. The DNA read from the CDR3 is TGCGCCAGCAGCGGGACTAGCGGGTGGGACATT. This translates into CASSGTSGWDI. The full CDR3 sequence reads CASSGTSGWDIQYF.

Points on this clone: The read gets to within 3 residues of the CDR3 end, and the germline J gene fills in the rest. This rearrangement joins TRBV19 to TRBJ2-7; the match to TRBD1 covers 7 bases. This CDR3 has 15 residues. Trimming at V came to 1 base and at J to 0 bases, leaving 3 bases not matched to a gene. Germline V gene data show CDR1 as LNHDA and CDR2 as SQIVND (reference sequence). CDR3 protein: CASSIGTGPSYEQYF. CDR3 DNA, as far as it was read: TGTGCCAGTAGTATAGGGACAGGACCCTCCTACGAG.

This clone was detected a few times. The read terminates 3 residues ahead of where the CDR3 ends, so the germline J gene completes it. J is TRBJ2-1 and V is TRBV19; TRBD2 matches at 16 bases. J lost 6 bases, V lost 9 bases, and 5 bases had no gene match. The V gene's germline CDR1 is LNHDA and CDR2 SQIVND (reference sequence). This CDR3 contains 15 residues. CDR3: CASLGTSGRVNEQFF. The part of the CDR3 DNA that was read is TGTGCCAGCCTTGGGACTAGCGGGAGGGTCAATGAG.

This clone was counted many times. This chain's CDR3 is CASSPELAGVEQYF. Partial CDR3 DNA: TGTGCCAGCTCACCAGAACTAGCGGGAGTCGAG. The V and J genes are TRBV18 and TRBJ2-7; 11 bases map to TRBD2. The read comes to an end 3 residues before the CDR3 does, leaving the germline J gene to fill in the end. This CDR3 region has 14 residues. J was trimmed by 6 bases and V by 2 bases; bases with no gene match: 3. In germline, CDR1 is KGHSH, CDR2 LQKENI.

Concerning this clone: The CDR3 extends 3 residues past the end of the read, so its final part is completed from the germline J gene. The chain recombines TRBV29-1 with TRBJ2-3; 8 nucleotides match TRBD2. This CDR3 has 16 amino acids. V lost 7 bases and J lost 0; bases outside the gene matches: 12. Germline lookup yields CDR1 SQVTM and CDR2 ANQGSEA. The CDR3 loop reads CSARVASGGSTDTQYF. The part of the CDR3 DNA that was read is TGCAGCGCTAGAGTAGCGAGCGGGGGTAGCACAGATACG.

CDR3 DNA, as far as it was read: TGTGCCTGGAGCGCAAATGGGGGGGTGGACACCGGGGAG. Its protein is CAWSANGGVDTGE. The full CDR3 is CAWSANGGVDTGELFF. The V and J genes are TRBV30 and TRBJ2-2; 7 bases are shared with TRBD2. The observed sequence ends 3 residues before the CDR3 terminus, with the missing tail filled in from the germline J gene. CDR3 length equals 16 residues. Germline CDR1 reads GTSNPN; CDR2 reads SVGIG (reference sequence). J was trimmed by 3 bases and V by 3 bases; bases with no gene match: 10. The entire variable domain, with the rest obtained from reference TRBV30 and TRBJ2-2, is as follows: SQTIHQWPATLVQPVGSPLSLECTVEGTSNPNLYWYRQAAGRGLQLLFYSVGIGQISSEVPQNLSASRPQDRQFILSSKKLLLSDSGFYLCAWSANGGVDTGELFFGEGSRLTVL.

This clone was recorded many times. The CDR3 bases that were read are TGCAGCGTCTTGGACAGGTCG. As protein: CSVLDRS. The whole CDR3 protein reads CSVLDRSAFF. This rearrangement joins TRBV29-1 to TRBJ1-1; 7 positions agree with TRBD1. The sequence runs out 3 residues before the end of the CDR3; the remainder is reconstructed from the germline J gene. CDR3 size: 10 residues. The germline V gene encodes CDR1 SQVTM and CDR2 ANQGSEA.

This clone showed up just a few times. The read gets to within 3 residues of the CDR3 end, and the germline J gene fills in the rest. V is TRBV7-6 and J is TRBJ1-1, with TRBD1 as a possible D gene (6 bases). The CDR3 is made up of 16 amino acids. Germline loops: CDR1 SGHVS, CDR2 FNYEAQ. Between the trimmed V and J ends, which lost 1 base and 5 bases, there was a span of 17 bases. CDR3 residues: CASSLGGLGAVTEAFF. Partial CDR3 DNA: TGTGCCAGCAGCTTAGGAGGCTTGGGGGCTGTTACTGAA. The full variable domain, in which reference TRBV7-6 and TRBJ1-1 provide the parts outside the CDR3, is GAGVSQSPRYKVTKRGQDVALRCDPISGHVSLYWYRQALGQGPEFLTYFNYEAQQDKSGLPNDRFSAERPEGSISTLTIQRTEQRDSAMYRCASSLGGLGAVTEAFFGQGTRLTVV.

This clone is deemed medium-sized. The read comes to an end 3 residues before the CDR3 does, leaving the germline J gene to fill in the end. The chain couples TRBV5-1 to TRBJ1-2; 8 bases are shared with TRBD1. CDR1 and CDR2 from the germline V gene are SGHRS and YFSETQ. J gave up 7 bases and V 0 bases, and 2 bases lay outside the gene matches. The CDR3 has 13 amino acids. The CDR3 loop is CASSLGQGAGYTF. The covered CDR3 bases are TGCGCCAGCAGCTTGGGTCAGGGGGCTGGC. The variable domain in full, completed from reference TRBV5-1 and TRBJ1-2, reads KAGVTQTPRYLIKTRGQQVTLSCSPISGHRSVSWYQQTPGQGLQFLFEYFSETQRNKGNFPGRFSGRQFSNSRSEMNVSTLELGDSALYLCASSLGQGAGYTFGSGTRLTVV.

This clone was observed many times. The DNA ends 3 residues before the CDR3 does, and the rest of the CDR3 is filled in from the germline J gene. V gene TRBV7-8 combines with J gene TRBJ2-7; weak D call: TRBD2 (7 bases). The CDR3 runs to 17 residues. Germline V gene lookup returns CDR1 SGHVS and CDR2 FQNEAQ. V was trimmed by 4 bases and J by 4 bases, leaving 23 bases between them. CDR3 sequence reads: CASSSNPGAGDPYEQYF. The DNA read from the CDR3 is TGTGCCAGCAGCTCAAACCCAGGGGCGGGGGACCCTTACGAG. Combining the CDR3 with reference TRBV7-8 and TRBJ2-7 gives the whole variable domain GAGVSQSPRYKVAKRGQDVALRCDPISGHVSLFWYQQALGQGPEFLTYFQNEAQLDKSGLPSDRFFAERPEGSVSTLKIQRTQQEDSAVYLCASSSNPGAGDPYEQYFGPGTRLTVT.

This clone was seen many times. The CDR3 end lies 3 residues beyond the end of the read and is filled in from the germline J gene. The V and J genes are TRBV29-1 and TRBJ2-1; D possibly corresponds to TRBD1 (6 bases). Germline V gives CDR1 SQVTM, CDR2 ANQGSEA. Trimming removed 7 bases at V and 1 base at J, with 11 bases between. The CDR3 is 13 residues long. The DNA read from the CDR3 is TGCAGCGCCCGGGGACAATCCTACAATGAG. As protein: CSARGQSYNE. The whole CDR3 is CSARGQSYNEQFF.

This clone came up many times. The CDR3 end is not reached by the read, which stops 3 residues before it; the germline J gene fills it in. V and J are TRBV6-1 and TRBJ1-6, with TRBD1 matching over 9 bases. Germline V gives CDR1 MNHNS, CDR2 SASEGT. The length of the CDR3 is 16 residues. Trimming at V came to 1 base and at J to 10 bases, leaving 8 bases not matched to a gene. Here the CDR3 reads CASSEGPDRGLSPLHF. The CDR3 bases that were read are TGTGCCAGCAGTGAAGGCCCGGACAGGGGTTTATCACCC.

Many counts were recorded for this clone. The read finishes 3 residues shy of the CDR3 end, and the germline J gene is used to complete it. The chain combines TRBV30 with TRBJ1-1; D possibly corresponds to TRBD1 (5 bases). The CDR3 totals 12 residues. V was shortened by 4 bases and J by 1 base, with 7 bases between the two germline ends. Germline CDR1 GTSNPN, CDR2 SVGIG (reference sequence). The sequenced CDR3 bases are TGTGCCTGGAAGACAGCGAACACTGAA. Translating it yields CAWKTANTE. The full CDR3 reads CAWKTANTEAFF.

The CDR3 here is CASSLVGQTYQETQYF. The sequenced part of the CDR3 DNA is TGCGCCAGCAGCTTGGTAGGACAAACTTACCAAGAGACC. The chain recombines TRBV5-1 with TRBJ2-5; possibly TRBD1 for D (5 bases). The sequence runs out 3 residues before the end of the CDR3; the remainder is reconstructed from the germline J gene. Germline V CDR1 and CDR2: SGHRS, YFSETQ. The V end lost 0 bases, the J end lost 0 bases, and 12 bases lay between the germline ends. CDR3 length equals 16 residues.

This clone was observed many times. From the germline J gene comes the end of the CDR3, since the read stops 3 residues before it. The chain uses TRBV7-2 and TRBJ2-2; 7 bases fit TRBD1. The CDR3 sequence is 15 residues long. Germline V gives CDR1 SGHTA, CDR2 FQGNSA. Trimming at V came to 5 bases and at J to 3 bases, leaving 6 bases not matched to a gene. The CDR3 here is CASSPRTGDTGELFF. The part of the CDR3 DNA that was read is TGTGCCAGCAGCCCACGAACAGGGGACACCGGGGAG.

Details on this clone: With the read ending 3 residues before the CDR3 end, the germline J gene is used to fill in that end. The chain carries TRBV19 and TRBJ1-5; TRBD1 matches 9 bases. This CDR3 comprises 14 residues. The V gene end was trimmed by 7 bases and the J gene end by 5 bases; junction bases not matched to a gene: 6. Germline V gene lookup returns CDR1 LNHDA and CDR2 SQIVND (reference sequence). The CDR3 is CASKEQGAYQPQHF. The part of the CDR3 DNA that was read is TGTGCCAGTAAAGAACAGGGGGCCTATCAGCCC.

This clone appeared a few times. The read comes to an end 3 residues before the CDR3 does, leaving the germline J gene to fill in the end. The J gene is TRBJ1-6, the V gene TRBV5-1; TRBD1 aligns across 9 bases. Germline loops: CDR1 SGHRS, CDR2 YFSETQ. The CDR3 runs to 15 residues. V shed 3 bases, J shed 10 bases, and the junction held 8 bases outside the gene matches. This CDR3 is CASSSGTGNGSPLHF. CDR3 DNA (partial): TGCGCCAGCAGCTCCGGGACAGGGAACGGATCACCC.

Remarks on this clone: Coverage ceases 3 residues before the CDR3 finishes, and the germline J gene fills in the end. The chain links TRBV10-3 to TRBJ2-7, with a possible D match to TRBD1 (6 bases). Trimming took off 4 bases at V and 0 bases at J, with 16 bases between the two ends. The CDR3 consists of 16 residues. Per germline, CDR1 ENHRY and CDR2 SYGVKD. The CDR3 DNA, read in part, is TGTGCCATCAGTGCTAACACAGGGCTAAACTCCTACGAG. Its protein product is CAISANTGLNSYE. From start to end, the CDR3 is CAISANTGLNSYEQYF.

On this clone: The read ends 3 residues shy of where the CDR3 ends; the end is completed using the germline J gene. The chain carries TRBV6-1 and TRBJ2-5; 8 bases are shared with TRBD1. V lost 4 bases to trimming and J lost 5 bases; unmatched junction nucleotides: 9. This CDR3 region has 15 residues. Germline loops: CDR1 MNHNS, CDR2 SASEGT. CDR3 amino acids: CASSGSQGAGETQYF. The DNA read from the CDR3 is TGTGCCAGCAGTGGAAGTCAGGGGGCGGGGGAGACC.

About this clone itself: The read falls 3 residues short of the CDR3 end, and the missing part is taken from the germline J gene. The gene calls are TRBV10-2 and TRBJ1-1, with a tentative D call TRBD1 (6 bases). CDR1 is WSHSY and CDR2 is SAAADI in the germline V gene. V lost 5 bases to trimming and J lost 4 bases, with 11 bases between them. This CDR3 comprises 13 residues. CDR3 DNA, as far as it was read: TGCGCCAGCAGTCTCCAGGGGACCACTGAA. Amino acid sequence: CASSLQGTTE. From start to end, the CDR3 is CASSLQGTTEAFF.

Comment on this clone: With the read ending 3 residues before the CDR3 end, the germline J gene is used to fill in that end. The chain joins TRBV29-1 to TRBJ1-4, with 9 bases lining up with TRBD1. CDR1 and CDR2 (germline): SQVTM, ANQGSEA. The CDR3 totals 15 residues. V shed 4 bases, J shed 0 bases, and the junction held 3 bases outside the gene matches. The CDR3 reads CSVAGQGATNEKLFF. Incomplete CDR3 DNA: TGCAGCGTTGCGGGACAGGGAGCAACTAATGAAAAA.

This clone has a handful of counts. The read ends 3 residues before the CDR3 terminus; that terminus is restored from the germline J gene. The genes are TRBV30 and TRBJ2-1, with 8 bases lining up with TRBD1. The V and J ends lost 3 bases and 0 bases, in that order; junction bases with no gene match: 7. The germline V gene has CDR1 GTSNPN and CDR2 SVGIG (reference sequence). The CDR3 is made up of 16 amino acids. CDR3 bases read: TGTGCCTGGAGCGGACCTGACAGGGGCTCCTACAATGAG. Its translation: CAWSGPDRGSYNE. From start to end, the CDR3 is CAWSGPDRGSYNEQFF.

This clone was observed a few times. The CDR3 bases that were read are TGTGCCAGCACAGGACAGGGCGGAATATACAATGAG. It translates to CASTGQGGIYNE. The whole CDR3 sequence is CASTGQGGIYNEQFF. The V call is TRBV2, the J call TRBJ2-1, with 8 bases matching TRBD1. The read terminates 3 residues ahead of where the CDR3 ends, so the germline J gene completes it. Trimming removed 7 bases from V and 4 bases from J; junction bases left unmatched: 9. Germline V lookup: CDR1 SNHLY, CDR2 FYNNEI. This CDR3 has 15 residues.